This T cell receptor beta chain was recorded in a study of T cell repertoires in cytomegalovirus infection. At the level of the study: TCR beta signatures that were public indicated CMV infection and matching HLA type.

TCRdb independently ran MiXCR on the reads; one entry per CDR3 protein. The sample holds more than 85,000 distinct CDR3 sequences, about 25% seen once. The CDR3 spans 17 residues. CDR1 is SGDLS and CDR2 is YYNGEE in the germline V gene. Trimming stripped 0 bases from V and 6 bases from J, with 19 bases between. The genes are TRBV9 and TRBJ2-1; weak D call: TRBD1 (7 bases). This TCR was sampled from a human donor in good health (CMV status not recorded). Some clones in this sample may be carry-over from other donors' samples. What was sequenced was CD8+ T cells from PBMCs. The chain's CDR3 is CASSVETRGDNVNEQFF. As DNA, the CDR3 is TGTGCCAGCAGCGTAGAAACCAGGGGGGATAATGTCAATGAGCAGTTCTTC.